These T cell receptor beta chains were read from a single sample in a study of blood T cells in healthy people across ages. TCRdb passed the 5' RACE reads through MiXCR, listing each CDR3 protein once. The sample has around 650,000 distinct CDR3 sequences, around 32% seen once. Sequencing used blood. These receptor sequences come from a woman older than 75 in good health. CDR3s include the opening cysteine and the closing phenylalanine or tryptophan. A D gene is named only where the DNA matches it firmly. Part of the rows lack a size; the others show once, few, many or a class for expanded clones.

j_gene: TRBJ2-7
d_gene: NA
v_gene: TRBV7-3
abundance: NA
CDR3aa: CASRAGAYEQYF
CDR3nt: TGTGCCAGCAGGGCAGGAGCCTACGAGCAGTACTTC

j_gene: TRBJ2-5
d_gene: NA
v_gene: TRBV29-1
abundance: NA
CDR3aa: CSVEDPEIEGTQNF
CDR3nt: TGCAGCGTTGAGGATCCCGAGATTGAAGGGACCCAGAACTTC

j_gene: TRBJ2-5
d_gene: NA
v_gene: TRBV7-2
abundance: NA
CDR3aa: CVSSFGWGQGETQYF
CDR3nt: TGTGTCAGCAGCTTCGGCTGGGGCCAGGGAGAGACCCAGTACTTC

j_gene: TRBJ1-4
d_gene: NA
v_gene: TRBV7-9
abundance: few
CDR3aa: CASSVQEEKLFF
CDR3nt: TGTGCCAGCAGCGTACAGGAGGAAAAACTGTTTTTT

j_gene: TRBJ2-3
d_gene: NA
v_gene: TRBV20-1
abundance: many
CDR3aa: CSAREVADTQYF
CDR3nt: TGCAGTGCTAGAGAGGTTGCAGATACGCAGTATTTT

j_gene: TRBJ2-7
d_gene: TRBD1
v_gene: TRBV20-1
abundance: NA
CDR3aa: CSARGLEGAYNEQYF
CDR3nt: TGCAGTGCTAGGGGGCTAGAGGGGGCCTACAATGAGCAGTACTTC

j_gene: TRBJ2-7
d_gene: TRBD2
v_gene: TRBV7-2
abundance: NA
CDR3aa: CASSLEGGSTYNEQYF
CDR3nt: TGTGCCAGCAGCTTAGAGGGCGGGAGCACCTACAATGAGCAGTACTTC

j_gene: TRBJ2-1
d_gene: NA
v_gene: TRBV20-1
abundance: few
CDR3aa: CSASISGDEQFF
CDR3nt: TGCAGTGCTAGTATCTCAGGGGACGAGCAGTTCTTC

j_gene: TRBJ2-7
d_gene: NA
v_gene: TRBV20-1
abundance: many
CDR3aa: CSARSGTSYEQYF
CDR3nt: TGCAGTGCTCGTTCCGGGACCTCCTACGAGCAGTACTTC

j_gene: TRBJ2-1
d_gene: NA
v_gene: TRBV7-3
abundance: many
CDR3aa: CASSSDMSSYNEQFF
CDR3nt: TGTGCCAGCAGCTCGGACATGAGCTCCTACAATGAGCAGTTCTTC

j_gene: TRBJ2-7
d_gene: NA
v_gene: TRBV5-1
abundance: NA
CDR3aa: CASSLDDGGYEQYF
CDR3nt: TGCGCCAGCAGCTTGGATGACGGGGGATACGAGCAGTACTTC

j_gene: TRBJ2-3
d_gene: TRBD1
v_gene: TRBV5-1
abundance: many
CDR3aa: CASSPGQGAVSPDTQYF
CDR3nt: TGCGCCAGCAGCCCGGGACAGGGGGCAGTGAGTCCAGATACGCAGTATTTT

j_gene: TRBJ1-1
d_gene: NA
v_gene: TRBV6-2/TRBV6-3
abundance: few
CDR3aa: CAGSYGDPRAEAFF
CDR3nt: TGTGCCGGCAGTTACGGGGACCCGCGGGCTGAAGCTTTCTTT

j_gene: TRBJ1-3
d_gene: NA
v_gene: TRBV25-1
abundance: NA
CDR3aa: CASSERPNTIYF
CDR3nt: TGTGCCAGCAGTGAACGTCCGAACACCATATATTTT

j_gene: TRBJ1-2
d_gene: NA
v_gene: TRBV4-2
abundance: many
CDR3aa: CASSQESGRGYGYTF
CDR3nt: TGTGCCAGCAGCCAAGAGAGTGGGCGCGGCTATGGCTACACCTTC

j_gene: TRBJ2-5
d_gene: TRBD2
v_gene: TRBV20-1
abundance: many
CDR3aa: CSATPGTSGGRKGETQYF
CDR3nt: TGCAGTGCTACACCCGGGACTAGCGGGGGAAGGAAGGGAGAGACCCAGTACTTC

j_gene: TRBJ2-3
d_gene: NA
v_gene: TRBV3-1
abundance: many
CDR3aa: CASSQLGGATTDTQYF
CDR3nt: TGTGCCAGCAGCCAACTGGGGGGGGCCACCACAGATACGCAGTATTTT

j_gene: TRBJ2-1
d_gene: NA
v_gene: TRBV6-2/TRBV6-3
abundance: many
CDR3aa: CASSSLQGADSYNEQFF
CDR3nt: TGTGCCAGCAGTTCACTACAGGGTGCAGACTCCTACAATGAGCAGTTCTTC

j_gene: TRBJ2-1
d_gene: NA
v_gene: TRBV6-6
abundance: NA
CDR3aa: CASSYSTVYNEQFF
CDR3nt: TGTGCCAGCAGTTACTCGACAGTCTACAATGAGCAGTTCTTC

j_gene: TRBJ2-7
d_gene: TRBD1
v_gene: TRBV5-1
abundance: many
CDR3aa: CASSWGTATYEQYF
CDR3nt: TGCGCCAGCAGCTGGGGGACAGCCACCTACGAGCAGTACTTC

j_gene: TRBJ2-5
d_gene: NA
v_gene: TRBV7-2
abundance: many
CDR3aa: CASSPPGAPSKETQYF
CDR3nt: TGTGCCAGCAGCCCCCCCGGAGCTCCCTCGAAAGAGACCCAGTACTTC

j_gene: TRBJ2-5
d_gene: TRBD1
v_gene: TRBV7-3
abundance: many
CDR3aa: CASSLSGTGGMETQYF
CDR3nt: TGTGCCAGCAGCTTATCGGGGACAGGGGGTATGGAGACCCAGTACTTC

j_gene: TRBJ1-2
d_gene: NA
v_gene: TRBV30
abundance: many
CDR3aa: CAWSAYGGYTF
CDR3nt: TGTGCCTGGAGTGCCTATGGAGGCTACACCTTC

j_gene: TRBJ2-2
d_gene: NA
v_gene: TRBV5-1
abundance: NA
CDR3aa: CASSLEGAFGELFF
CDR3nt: TGCGCCAGCAGCTTGGAGGGTGCATTCGGGGAGCTGTTTTTT

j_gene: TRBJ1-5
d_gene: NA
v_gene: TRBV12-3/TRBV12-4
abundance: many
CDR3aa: CASSLSPTGNNQPQHF
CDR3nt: TGTGCCAGCAGTTTATCCCCGACAGGTAACAATCAGCCCCAGCATTTT

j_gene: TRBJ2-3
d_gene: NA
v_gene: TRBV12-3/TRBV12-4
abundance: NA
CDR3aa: CASSSFDSRSLDTQYF
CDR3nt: TGTGCCAGCAGTTCTTTCGACAGCCGAAGTTTGGATACGCAGTATTTT

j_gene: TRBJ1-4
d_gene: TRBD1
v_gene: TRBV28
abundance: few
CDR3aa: CASSVPGQGPNEKLFF
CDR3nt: TGTGCCAGCAGCGTCCCGGGACAGGGGCCGAATGAAAAACTGTTTTTT

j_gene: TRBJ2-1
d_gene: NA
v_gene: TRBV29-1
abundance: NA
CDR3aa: CSVRPYNEQFF
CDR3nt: TGCAGCGTTAGGCCGTACAATGAGCAGTTCTTC

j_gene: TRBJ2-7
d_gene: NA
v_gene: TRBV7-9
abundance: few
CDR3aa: CASSWGGQFGEQYF
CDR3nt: TGTGCCAGCAGCTGGGGTGGCCAGTTTGGCGAGCAGTACTTC

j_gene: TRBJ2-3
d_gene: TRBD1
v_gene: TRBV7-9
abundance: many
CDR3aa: CASSPGQGLDTQYF
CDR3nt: TGTGCCAGCAGCCCGGGACAGGGGCTAGATACGCAGTATTTT

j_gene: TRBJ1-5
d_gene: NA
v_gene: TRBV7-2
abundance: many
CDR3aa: CASSPRDSNQPQHF
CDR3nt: TGTGCCAGCAGCCCCCGGGACAGCAATCAGCCCCAGCATTTT

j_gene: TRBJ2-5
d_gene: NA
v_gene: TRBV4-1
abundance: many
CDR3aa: CASSQDLSSGQQETQYF
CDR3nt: TGCGCCAGCAGCCAAGACCTCTCCTCGGGCCAACAAGAGACCCAGTACTTC

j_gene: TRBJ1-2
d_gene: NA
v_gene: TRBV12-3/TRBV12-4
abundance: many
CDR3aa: CASSFAGDNYGYTF
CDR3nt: TGTGCCAGCAGTTTCGCAGGCGACAACTATGGCTACACCTTC

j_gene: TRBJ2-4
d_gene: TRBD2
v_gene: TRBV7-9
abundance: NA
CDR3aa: CASSFSGGDKNIQYF
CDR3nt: TGTGCCAGCAGCTTTAGCGGGGGGGACAAAAACATTCAGTACTTC

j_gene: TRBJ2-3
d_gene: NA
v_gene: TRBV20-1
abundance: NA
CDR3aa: CSARLYPGQAPREARTDTQYF
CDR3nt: TGCAGTGCTAGACTCTACCCCGGACAGGCGCCCCGGGAGGCCCGCACAGATACGCAGTATTTT

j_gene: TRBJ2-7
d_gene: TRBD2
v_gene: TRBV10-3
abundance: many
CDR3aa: CAISDRGVEQYF
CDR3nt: TGTGCCATCAGTGACCGGGGGGTCGAGCAGTACTTC

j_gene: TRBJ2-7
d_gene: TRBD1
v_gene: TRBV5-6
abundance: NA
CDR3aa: CASSSLRGGHEQYF
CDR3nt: TGTGCCAGCAGCTCGTTAAGAGGGGGCCACGAGCAGTACTTC

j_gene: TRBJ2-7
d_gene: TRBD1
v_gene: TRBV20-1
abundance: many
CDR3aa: CSAERDRSSYEQYF
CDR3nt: TGCAGTGCTGAAAGGGACAGGAGCTCCTACGAGCAGTACTTC

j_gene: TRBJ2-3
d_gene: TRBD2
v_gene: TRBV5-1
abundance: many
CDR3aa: CASSFPGLAVPDTQYF
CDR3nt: TGCGCCAGCAGCTTTCCGGGACTAGCGGTCCCAGATACGCAGTATTTT

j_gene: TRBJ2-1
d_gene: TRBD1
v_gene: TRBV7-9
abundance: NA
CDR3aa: CASSSTDRGIKNEQFF
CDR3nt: TGTGCCAGCAGCTCCACCGACAGGGGAATTAAGAATGAGCAGTTCTTC

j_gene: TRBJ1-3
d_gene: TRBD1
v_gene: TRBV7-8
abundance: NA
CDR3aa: CASSFGAQGAGNTIYF
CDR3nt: TGTGCCAGCAGCTTTGGAGCACAGGGGGCAGGAAACACCATATATTTT

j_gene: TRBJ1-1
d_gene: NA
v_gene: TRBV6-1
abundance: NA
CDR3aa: CASSRIVARTEAFF
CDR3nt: TGTGCCAGCAGCCGGATCGTAGCGAGGACTGAAGCTTTCTTT

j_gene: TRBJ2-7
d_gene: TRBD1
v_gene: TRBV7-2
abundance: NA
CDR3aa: CASSTSGQGYEQYF
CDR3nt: TGTGCCAGCAGCACCTCGGGACAGGGATACGAGCAGTACTTC

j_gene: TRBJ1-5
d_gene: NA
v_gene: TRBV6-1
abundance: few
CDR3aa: CASRPLEAGKAVGDQPQHF
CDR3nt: TGTGCCAGCAGGCCGCTTGAGGCAGGGAAGGCGGTGGGCGATCAGCCCCAGCATTTT

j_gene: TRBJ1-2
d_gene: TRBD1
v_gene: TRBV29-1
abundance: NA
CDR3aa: CSATGQGNYGYTF
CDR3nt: TGCAGCGCCACGGGACAGGGTAACTATGGCTACACCTTC

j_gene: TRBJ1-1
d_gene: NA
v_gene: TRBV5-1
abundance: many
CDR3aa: CASSLVLGETNTEAFF
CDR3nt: TGCGCCAGCAGCTTGGTGCTCGGGGAAACTAACACTGAAGCTTTCTTT

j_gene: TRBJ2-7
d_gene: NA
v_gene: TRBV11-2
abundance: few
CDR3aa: CASRPQGRRYEQYF
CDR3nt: TGTGCCAGCAGGCCCCAAGGGAGGCGTTACGAGCAGTACTTC

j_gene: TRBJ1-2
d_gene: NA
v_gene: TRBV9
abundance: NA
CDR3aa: CASSPGDLRDTSYGHTF
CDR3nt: TGTGCCAGCAGCCCAGGGGACCTTCGGGACACGTCGTATGGCCACACCTTC

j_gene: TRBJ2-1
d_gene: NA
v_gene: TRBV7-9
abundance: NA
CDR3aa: CSSSLGYSYEQFF
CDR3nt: TGTTCCAGCAGCTTGGGATACTCCTATGAGCAGTTCTTC

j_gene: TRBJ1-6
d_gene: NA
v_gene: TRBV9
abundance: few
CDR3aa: CASSGRFRTRASPLHF
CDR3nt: TGTGCCAGCAGCGGTAGGTTCAGGACTAGAGCTTCACCCCTCCACTTT

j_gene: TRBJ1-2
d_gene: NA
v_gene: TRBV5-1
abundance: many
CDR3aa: CASSLGSDGYTF
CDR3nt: TGCGCCAGCAGCTTGGGCAGTGATGGCTACACCTTC

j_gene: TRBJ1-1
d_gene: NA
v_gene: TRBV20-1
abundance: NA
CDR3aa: CSANLELGLNTEAFF
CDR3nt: TGCAGTGCTAATTTGGAACTCGGGCTCAACACTGAAGCTTTCTTT

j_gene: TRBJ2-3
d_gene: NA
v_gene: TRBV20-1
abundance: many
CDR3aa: CSAPPEGASTDTQYF
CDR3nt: TGCAGTGCTCCCCCGGAGGGGGCGAGCACAGATACGCAGTATTTT

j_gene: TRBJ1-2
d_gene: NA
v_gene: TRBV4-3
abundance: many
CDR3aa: CASSQGTGTSYGYTF
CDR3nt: TGCGCCAGCAGCCAAGGGACCGGGACTTCCTATGGCTACACCTTC

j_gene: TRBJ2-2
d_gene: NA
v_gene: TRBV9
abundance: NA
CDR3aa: CASRAPGGNTGELFF
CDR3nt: TGTGCCAGCAGGGCTCCTGGGGGAAACACCGGGGAGCTGTTTTTT